The entry that follows covers one T cell receptor (beta chain) sequence. The antigen remains unidentified. The CDR3 covers 16 residues. The data were taken from a study of OX40 agonist ivuxolimab in advanced cancers. Regarding the study as a whole: Clones of CD4+ and CD8+ blood T cells grew by week 6 at doses of 0.1 to 3.0 mg/kg.

Repertoires were generated with immunoSEQ multiplex PCR, while TCRdb's copy carries only in-frame clones and drops some. The sample has roughly 64,000 clones, approximately 84% seen once. This material consisted of CD4+ or CD8+ T cells sorted from blood, taken in a trial of the OX40 agonist ivuxolimab. This TCR came from an adult with an advanced solid tumor such as melanoma, head and neck, liver or kidney cancer. The V and J genes are TRBV21-1 and TRBJ2-3; no DNA check was done on the table's D call, TRBD2. TRBV21-1 counts as a pseudogene. This CDR3 reads CASSNWGLPSADTQYF. Here the CDR3 DNA reads TGTGCCAGCAGCAATTGGGGACTCCCCTCAGCAGATACGCAGTATTTT.